This TCR beta chain derives from a study of blood T cell repertoires in COVID-19. Study information: COVID-19 samples, acute and convalescent, were from the United States, Italy and Spain.

In its sample, this clone was seen a few times. The CDR3 runs to 15 residues. J lost 3 bases, V lost 6 bases, and 7 bases had no gene match. Germline CDR1 and CDR2: WNHNN and SYGVQD (reference sequence). In the original workflow: Reference gene primers were amplified, and this amplification served to estimate nucleated cell counts. Here immunoSEQ multiplex PCR was the method, and the copy in TCRdb shows in-frame clones only, minus some. The DNA was the basis for D and trimming; V, J and clone size are from that table. The table lists some 33,000 clones, more than 70% of them singletons. Sample: peripheral blood. The gene calls are TRBV10-1 and TRBJ2-7; 11 positions agree with TRBD2. This clonotype was obtained from a human donor in a cohort sampled during active COVID-19. DNA of the CDR3: TGCGCCAGCAGCTCTAGCGGGGGGCCGATCTACGAGCAGTACTTC. Amino acids: CASSSSGGPIYEQYF.